A single sample is the source of the 23 T cell receptor beta chains below, sequenced in a study of breast tumors, draining lymph nodes, adjacent tissues. Axillary draining lymph nodes of breast cancer patients supplied the node samples. TCRdb used MiXCR to reprocess the multiplex PCR reads, holding one entry per CDR3 protein. The sample holds nearly 200,000 distinct CDR3 sequences, 31% seen once. The specimen was axillary lymph node tissue. The origin of the receptors is a female donor with breast cancer. Some clones in this sample may be carry-over from other donors' samples.

The CDR3 coding sequence is TGCAGTGCTACAGCCCCCCAAGAGACCCAGTACTTC. This encodes CSATAPQETQYF. The rearrangement joins TRBV20-1 to TRBJ2-5; the D is unclear. Germline V gene data show CDR1 as DFQATT and CDR2 as SNEGSKA (reference sequence). V dropped 4 bases and J dropped 1 base, with 7 bases sitting between them. The CDR3 has 12 residues.

This clonotype was recorded at least ten times. J is TRBJ2-5 and V is TRBV5-1, with D perhaps TRBD1 or TRBD2 (5 bases each). V was shortened by 4 bases and J by 2 bases, with 15 bases between the two germline ends. The V gene's germline CDR1 is SGHRS and CDR2 YFSETQ. The CDR3 spans 15 residues. The CDR3 DNA is TGCGCCAGCAGCCCCTGGGACGGGCTACAAGAGACCCAGTACTTC. Protein product: CASSPWDGLQETQYF. The whole variable domain, filled in from reference TRBV5-1 and TRBJ2-5, reads KAGVTQTPRYLIKTRGQQVTLSCSPISGHRSVSWYQQTPGQGLQFLFEYFSETQRNKGNFPGRFSGRQFSNSRSEMNVSTLELGDSALYLCASSPWDGLQETQYFGPGTRLLVL.

This clonotype was detected many times. The chain couples TRBV6-5 to TRBJ1-2, with no clear D. V was pared by 5 bases and J by 4 bases, with 11 bases between. This CDR3 is 13 amino acids long. Germline V CDR1 and CDR2: MNHEY, SVGAGI. CDR3 nucleotides: TGTGCCAGCAGTCCTGACGGGTTCTATGGCTACACCTTC. It codes for CASSPDGFYGYTF.

This clonotype was picked up many times. The genes are TRBV5-1 and TRBJ2-3; 9 positions match TRBD2. The V segment lost 0 bases and the J segment 5 bases; nucleotides outside the gene matches: 10. This CDR3 comprises 17 residues. From germline, CDR1 is SGHRS and CDR2 YFSETQ. CDR3 nucleotides: TGCGCCAGCAGCTTGGAGGGACTAGCCCCTACGGGAGATACGCAGTATTTT. Encoded protein: CASSLEGLAPTGDTQYF.

At least ten counts were recorded for this clonotype. This chain connects TRBV7-3 to TRBJ2-2; D ambiguous. This CDR3 has 13 residues. V gave up 4 bases and J gave up 1 base, with 4 bases separating them. Germline lookup yields CDR1 SGHTA and CDR2 FQGTGA. The CDR3 protein is CASSSLNTGELFF. CDR3 bases: TGTGCCAGCAGCTCCTTGAACACCGGGGAGCTGTTTTTT.

This clonotype was counted at least ten times. The genes are TRBV19 and TRBJ2-7; D might be TRBD2 (5 bases). The germline V and J ends were trimmed by 3 bases and 3 bases, with 9 bases remaining between them. This CDR3 spans 13 amino acids. Germline CDR1 reads LNHDA; CDR2 reads SQIVND (reference sequence). The CDR3 sequence is CASSMGAVYEQYF. Written as DNA, the CDR3 is TGTGCCAGTAGTATGGGAGCGGTCTACGAGCAGTACTTC. Combining the CDR3 with reference TRBV19 and TRBJ2-7 gives the whole variable domain DGGITQSPKYLFRKEGQNVTLSCEQNLNHDAMYWYRQDPGQGLRLIYYSQIVNDFQKGDIAEGYSVSREKKESFPLTVTSAQKNPTAFYLCASSMGAVYEQYFGPGTRLTVT.

This clonotype was picked up many times. The CDR3 protein is CATRGQGLNQPQHF. Here the CDR3 DNA reads TGTGCCACCAGGGGACAGGGCTTGAATCAGCCCCAGCATTTT. This sequence joins TRBV24-1 and TRBJ1-5; 9 positions agree with TRBD1. CDR1 and CDR2 (germline): KGHDR, SFDVKD. Losses at the gene ends were 7 bases for V and 4 bases for J; bases not matched to a gene: 4. The CDR3 has 14 residues.

V is TRBV7-2 and J is TRBJ1-3; D may be TRBD1 (5 bases). Per the germline V gene, CDR1 is SGHTA and CDR2 is FQGNSA. The germline V and J ends were trimmed by 5 bases and 2 bases, with 16 bases remaining between them. The CDR3 runs 16 residues. CDR3 nucleotides: TGTGCCAGCAGCACAGGAGTATGGGGTACTGGAAACACCATATATTTT. Translation gives CASSTGVWGTGNTIYF.

The gene calls are TRBV18 and TRBJ1-2; 8 nucleotides match TRBD1. The CDR3 has 18 amino acids. V lost 3 bases and J lost 6; bases outside the gene matches: 18. The germline V gene has CDR1 KGHSH and CDR2 LQKENI. In DNA, the CDR3 is TGTGCCAGCTCACCCCAGAGAGGACAGGGTAGCGAGTTGAATGGCTACACCTTC. Its protein is CASSPQRGQGSELNGYTF. The full variable domain, completed using reference TRBV18 and TRBJ1-2, is NAGVMQNPRHLVRRRGQEARLRCSPMKGHSHVYWYRQLPEEGLKFMVYLQKENIIDESGMPKERFSAEFPKEGPSILRIQQVVRGDSAAYFCASSPQRGQGSELNGYTFGSGTRLTVV.

Many counts were recorded for this clonotype. The chain uses TRBV30 and TRBJ1-2; 7 nucleotides align to TRBD1. The CDR3 sequence is 15 residues long. V was pared by 1 base and J by 2 bases, with 7 bases of the junction left unmatched. Germline values: CDR1 GTSNPN, CDR2 SVGIG (reference sequence). This CDR3 reads CAWSAPDRWNYGYTF. In DNA form, the CDR3 reads TGTGCCTGGAGTGCCCCGGACAGGTGGAACTATGGCTACACCTTC.

CDR3: CASSGGGANEKLFF. The CDR3 nucleotides read TGTGCCAGCAGCGGGGGAGGGGCTAATGAAAAACTGTTTTTT. The J gene is TRBJ1-4, the V gene TRBV9; the D gene is possibly TRBD1 (5 bases). The germline gives CDR1 SGDLS, CDR2 YYNGEE. The CDR3 has 14 residues. V lost 3 bases, J lost 3 bases, and 9 bases lay in between.

This clonotype has a count of ten or more. The chain employs TRBV12-3 or TRBV12-4 and TRBJ1-5; no firm D call. This CDR3 region has 13 residues. V lost 1 base and J 4 bases, leaving 5 bases between the germline ends. Written as DNA, the CDR3 is TGTGCCAGCAGTTTAGAGGCAAATCAGCCCCAGCATTTT. Translation gives CASSLEANQPQHF.

This clonotype was found many times. This chain uses TRBV7-2 with TRBJ2-5; 7 bases fit TRBD1. The CDR3 has 14 amino acids. CDR1 and CDR2 (germline): SGHTA, FQGNSA. V shed 3 bases and J 2 bases; nucleotides not matched to a gene: 3. CDR3 in amino acids: CASSFDRVQETQYF. The CDR3, as DNA: TGTGCCAGCAGCTTTGACAGGGTTCAAGAGACCCAGTACTTC.

The rearrangement links TRBV19 to TRBJ2-3, with a weak D call TRBD1 (8 bases). Germline values: CDR1 LNHDA, CDR2 SQIVND (reference sequence). The CDR3 runs to 16 residues. V lost 9 bases to trimming and J lost 11 bases, with 30 bases between them. CDR3: CASYLSGTGGANEQYF. The CDR3 DNA follows: TGTGCCAGCTACCTCAGCGGGACAGGCGGGGCCAATGAGCAGTATTTT. The whole variable domain, remainder taken from reference TRBV19 and TRBJ2-3, is DGGITQSPKYLFRKEGQNVTLSCEQNLNHDAMYWYRQDPGQGLRLIYYSQIVNDFQKGDIAEGYSVSREKKESFPLTVTSAQKNPTAFYLCASYLSGTGGANEQYFGPGTRLTVL.

This clonotype has just a few counts. A read error is possible here, since a much larger clone lies one base away. No conserved phenylalanine or tryptophan ends this CDR3, so it is likely a read error. V gene TRBV7-2 combines with J gene TRBJ2-1, with 7 bases aligning to TRBD1. The CDR3 extends over 14 amino acids. Germline loops: CDR1 SGHTA, CDR2 FQGNSA. The V gene end was trimmed by 4 bases and the J gene end by 5 bases; junction bases not matched to a gene: 5. CDR3: CASSSWTGNNEQFL. The CDR3 coding sequence is TGTGCCAGCAGCTCTTGGACAGGTAACAATGAGCAGTTCCTC.

This clonotype was recorded at least ten times. The chain has TRBV20-1 and TRBJ2-1, with 10 bases fitting TRBD2. CDR1 and CDR2 (germline): DFQATT, SNEGSKA (reference sequence). V shed 3 bases and J 0 bases; nucleotides not matched to a gene: 5. There are 16 residues in the CDR3. The CDR3 reads CSARVAGGPSYNEQFF. As DNA, the CDR3 is TGCAGTGCTAGGGTAGCGGGGGGCCCCTCCTACAATGAGCAGTTCTTC.

In this sample, this clonotype turned up many times. V usage is TRBV19 and J usage is TRBJ2-6; a weak D match, TRBD1 (5 bases). This CDR3 is 14 amino acids long. V was cut by 7 bases and J by 1 base, with 8 bases left in between. The V gene's germline CDR1 is LNHDA and CDR2 SQIVND (reference sequence). The CDR3 nucleotides are TGTGCCAGTACCACAGGATCTGGGGCCAACGTCCTGACTTTC. It encodes CASTTGSGANVLTF.

In this sample, this clonotype turned up many times. The V call is TRBV28, the J call TRBJ2-5; 8 bases align to TRBD1. The germline gives CDR1 MDHEN, CDR2 SYDVKM. The CDR3 sequence is 14 residues long. The ends lost 7 bases at V and 5 bases at J; junction bases unmatched: 9. The CDR3 coding sequence is TGTGCCAGCAAGATGGACAGGGCCCGTGAGACCCAGTACTTC. Translated, it gives CASKMDRARETQYF.

At least ten counts were recorded for this clonotype. This sequence joins TRBV7-8 and TRBJ2-7; possible D gene TRBD2, 6 bases. The CDR3 sequence is 15 residues long. V was cut by 5 bases and J by 3 bases, with 17 bases left in between. Per the germline V gene, CDR1 is SGHVS and CDR2 is FQNEAQ. CDR3 DNA sequence: TGTGCCAGCAGCACTGGGACTGGGGCTATCTACGAGCAGTACTTC. Translating it yields CASSTGTGAIYEQYF.

The sample holds a few counts of this clonotype. With a much larger clone just one base away, this may be a read error. The V and J genes are TRBV6-5 and TRBJ1-4, with D perhaps TRBD1 (6 bases). Per germline, CDR1 MNHEY and CDR2 SVGAGI. This CDR3 has 15 amino acids. The CDR3 region has the DNA TGTGACAGCAGTCGACAGGCAGTGTTTAATGAAAAACTGTTTTTT. The encoded protein is CDSSRQAVFNEKLFF.

Ten or more counts support this clonotype. This chain uses TRBV5-1 with TRBJ2-5; 8 nucleotides line up with TRBD1. Germline CDR1 SGHRS, CDR2 YFSETQ. CDR3 length equals 13 residues. Trimming cost V 7 bases and J 2 bases; bases outside gene matches: 4. CDR3 nucleotide sequence: TGCGCCAGCTCCAGGACAGGGCAAGAGACCCAGTACTTC. It codes for CASSRTGQETQYF.

This clonotype was seen at least ten times. The chain employs TRBV7-8 and TRBJ1-5; the D gene is possibly TRBD1 (6 bases). The CDR3 consists of 15 residues. Trimming cost V 5 bases and J 4 bases, with 15 bases left between them. Germline-derived CDR1 and CDR2 are SGHVS and FQNEAQ. CDR3: CASSPGQGRNQPQHF. In DNA, the CDR3 is TGTGCCAGCAGCCCGGGGCAGGGGCGAAATCAGCCCCAGCATTTT. The full variable domain, rest sourced from reference TRBV7-8 and TRBJ1-5, is GAGVSQSPRYKVAKRGQDVALRCDPISGHVSLFWYQQALGQGPEFLTYFQNEAQLDKSGLPSDRFFAERPEGSVSTLKIQRTQQEDSAVYLCASSPGQGRNQPQHFGDGTRLSIL.

This clonotype was picked up a small number of times. The rearrangement uses TRBV6-5 and TRBJ1-2, with TRBD1 as a possible D gene (5 bases). The length of the CDR3 is 12 residues. The V end was cut by 5 bases, the J end by 11 bases, with 15 bases between. Germline V gene sequence: CDR1 MNHEY, CDR2 SVGAGI. DNA of the CDR3: TGTGCCAGCAGTAACTGGGGGTCCCCTTACACCTTC. Translation gives CASSNWGSPYTF.